Sequencing of this T cell receptor (beta chain) was carried out in a study of cytomegalovirus exposure and HLA in healthy donors. For the study at large: Researchers previously reported finding some 110 million unique TCR beta sequences from about 200 million T cells. Study findings and constraints: Sequencing likely caused a cluster of highly shared sequence variants.

Each donor's status was that of a healthy bone marrow donor. Remarks on this clone: Its antigen remains unidentified.

Primers included in the PCR were 60 Vbeta and 13 Jbeta primers. The table came from immunoSEQ multiplex PCR; TCRdb's copy has only in-frame clones and leaves some out. The data contain about 98,000 clones, roughly 76% of them singletons. The CDR3 extends over 14 amino acids. CDR1 SQVTM and CDR2 ANQGSEA come from the germline V gene. V was clipped by 7 bases and J by 4 bases; unmatched bases: 12. The sequenced sample consisted of PBMCs. The receptor was isolated from a human donor in good health. The V call is TRBV29-1, the J call TRBJ1-2; 7 bases are a match to TRBD1. The CDR3 bases are TGCAGCGCCAGACGACAGGGACGGGCCTATGGCTACACCTTC. It specifies CSARRQGRAYGYTF.